This entry is about one T cell receptor beta chain. Its target is not known. These data belong to a study of OX40 agonist ivuxolimab in advanced cancers. Whole-study context: Patients received intravenous ivuxolimab every 2 weeks at 0.01 to 10 mg/kg. At roughly 80% male, the cohort had a mean age of roughly 60 years, ranging from 23 to 79. Overall study results and limits: Circulating CD4+ and CD8+ T cells showed clonal expansion by week 6 at 0.1 to 3.0 mg/kg.

The junction had 7 bases not matched to a gene; V was cut back by 3 bases and J by 3 bases. This CDR3 has 15 amino acids. The V gene's germline CDR1 is SGHAT and CDR2 FQNNGV. Method: immunoSEQ multiplex PCR; TCRdb's copy keeps in-frame clones and lacks some. The repertoire holds fewer than 80,000 clones, with roughly 89% as singletons. Blood draws occurred at baseline, cycle 4 day 1, and cycle 7 day 1. The sequences come from CD4+ or CD8+ T cells sorted from blood, collected in a trial of the OX40 agonist ivuxolimab. The source is an adult with an advanced solid tumor such as melanoma, head and neck, liver or kidney cancer. The chain is built from TRBV11-2 and TRBJ2-7, with 8 bases identical to TRBD1. CDR3 in amino acids: CASSFSTGVDYEQYF. Written as DNA, the CDR3 is TGTGCCAGCAGCTTTTCGACAGGGGTTGACTACGAGCAGTACTTC.